The 10 T cell receptor beta chains below come from one sample, sequenced in a study of blood T cell repertoires in COVID-19. Clones were sequenced by immunoSEQ multiplex PCR, and TCRdb holds only the in-frame ones, with some missing. The sample lists some 170,000 clones; over 75% were seen once. The material sequenced was PBMCs or T cells enriched from blood (not recorded which). Source of these receptors: a middle-aged man who had recovered from COVID-19.

This clone showed up just a few times. The V gene is TRBV7-8, the J gene TRBJ1-5; D possibly corresponds to TRBD1 (6 bases). The length of the CDR3 is 14 residues. CDR1 and CDR2 from the germline V gene are SGHVS and FQNEAQ. V lost 7 bases to trimming and J lost 6 bases, with 16 bases between them. The CDR3 DNA reads TGTGCCAGCACCCAAGGGGGGGGGCCTCAGCCCCAGCATTTT. It is translated as CASTQGGGPQPQHF. The complete variable domain, with remaining parts taken from reference TRBV7-8 and TRBJ1-5, reads GAGVSQSPRYKVAKRGQDVALRCDPISGHVSLFWYQQALGQGPEFLTYFQNEAQLDKSGLPSDRFFAERPEGSVSTLKIQRTQQEDSAVYLCASTQGGGPQPQHFGDGTRLSIL.

This clone was counted a single time. CDR3 amino acids: CATSRGTLAGPSSYEQYF. The CDR3 region has the DNA TGTGCCACCAGCAGGGGTACTCTAGCGGGTCCGAGCTCCTACGAGCAGTACTTC. The V and J genes are TRBV15 and TRBJ2-7; 8 positions agree with TRBD2. CDR1 LNHNV and CDR2 YYDKDF come from the germline V gene (reference sequence). V dropped 3 bases and J dropped 0; count of bases not matched to a gene: 13. The CDR3 covers 18 residues.

This rearrangement joins TRBV5-1 to TRBJ2-1; possibly TRBD1 for D (6 bases). Germline CDR1 is SGHRS and CDR2 is YFSETQ. This CDR3 has 15 amino acids. V was trimmed by 4 bases and J by 5 bases, leaving 16 bases between them. DNA for the CDR3: TGCGCCAGCAGCCCGGCAGGGGAAGGGCACAATGAGCAGTTCTTC. Translated, it gives CASSPAGEGHNEQFF.

CDR3: CASSLVRGGLVDTQYF. DNA for the CDR3: TGCGCCAGCAGCTTGGTGCGGGGGGGGCTGGTAGATACGCAGTATTTT. The chain uses TRBV5-1 and TRBJ2-3, with 9 bases fitting TRBD2. Germline lookup yields CDR1 SGHRS and CDR2 YFSETQ. Trimming removed 0 bases from V and 5 bases from J; junction bases left unmatched: 7. The length of the CDR3 is 16 residues.

This chain joins TRBV6-2 or TRBV6-3 and TRBJ1-2; 9 bases match TRBD1. V lost 4 bases, J lost 5 bases, and 5 bases stayed unmatched. Germline V gene data show CDR1 as MNHEY and CDR2 as SVGEGT. This CDR3 region has 14 residues. CDR3 nucleotide sequence: TGTGCCAGCAGTTGGACAGGGGAGGAATATGGCTACACCTTC. Translation gives CASSWTGEEYGYTF.

J is TRBJ2-3 and V is TRBV6-5, with D perhaps TRBD1 (6 bases). Germline V gene data show CDR1 as MNHEY and CDR2 as SVGAGI. The CDR3 is 15 residues long. The V end was cut by 5 bases, the J end by 0 bases, with 12 bases between. The DNA for the CDR3 is TGTGCCAGCAGTCAACAGGGCCAGAGCACAGATACGCAGTATTTT. This gives the protein CASSQQGQSTDTQYF.

The chain joins TRBV2 to TRBJ1-5, with D maybe TRBD1 (6 bases). This CDR3 comprises 14 residues. The V gene lost 8 bases and the J gene lost 4 bases, with 15 bases spanning the gap. Germline CDR1 and CDR2: SNHLY and FYNNEI. This CDR3 is CASAEGTFNQPQHF. In DNA form, the CDR3 reads TGTGCCAGCGCTGAAGGGACATTTAATCAGCCCCAGCATTTT.

The rearrangement links TRBV2 to TRBJ1-2; TRBD1 is a possible D gene (6 bases). The CDR3 loop spans 14 amino acids. The V and J ends lost 1 base and 2 bases respectively, with 8 bases between them. Per the germline V gene, CDR1 is SNHLY and CDR2 is FYNNEI. CDR3 in amino acids: CASSEDRANYGYTF. The CDR3 bases are TGTGCCAGCAGTGAAGACAGGGCCAACTATGGCTACACCTTC.

CDR3 sequence: CASSLFGTQRDEQFF. CDR3 nucleotide sequence: TGCGCCAGCAGCTTGTTCGGGACTCAAAGGGATGAGCAGTTCTTC. The chain couples TRBV5-1 to TRBJ2-1; possible D gene TRBD2, 6 bases. Germline loops: CDR1 SGHRS, CDR2 YFSETQ. This CDR3 is built from 15 residues. V lost 1 base, J lost 8 bases, and 16 bases lay in between.

DNA for the CDR3: TGTGCCAGCAGTGCCAGTCAGGGACAGATCATCTATGGCTACACCTTC. It encodes CASSASQGQIIYGYTF. The V call is TRBV2, the J call TRBJ1-2; 7 bases match TRBD1. The CDR3 loop spans 16 amino acids. J was trimmed by 4 bases and V by 4 bases; bases with no gene match: 12. Germline V gene data show CDR1 as SNHLY and CDR2 as FYNNEI.